These 9 T cell receptor beta chains came from one sample sequenced in a study of T-cell memory formation after mild COVID-19. TCRdb called the 5' RACE reads again in MiXCR, with one record for every CDR3 protein. The repertoire holds roughly 500,000 distinct CDR3 sequences, with approximately 20% as singletons. The sample comprised PBMCs or a T cell subset sorted from them (not recorded which). The origin of the receptors is an adult woman who had mild COVID-19 (a few samples of this study predate the infection). Cell type and time point are not known.

This clonotype was found many times. The chain couples TRBV6-2 or TRBV6-3 to TRBJ2-6; the D gene is possibly TRBD2 (6 bases). Trimming took off 2 bases at V and 0 bases at J, with 11 bases between the two ends. Germline loops: CDR1 MNHEY, CDR2 SVGEGT. The CDR3 length is 17 residues. The CDR3 coding sequence is TGTGCCAGCAGTTACGGAGGGAGTGCCTCTGGGGCCAACGTCCTGACTTTC. Amino acids: CASSYGGSASGANVLTF.

V gene TRBV5-1 combines with J gene TRBJ1-1, with a weak D call TRBD1 (5 bases). V lost 6 bases to trimming and J lost 2 bases, with 14 bases between them. From germline, CDR1 is SGHRS and CDR2 YFSETQ. The CDR3 is 14 residues long. The CDR3 DNA is TGCGCCAGCACCCCTCGGGGCGTAAACACTGAAGCTTTCTTT. Translated: CASTPRGVNTEAFF.

V gene TRBV7-2 combines with J gene TRBJ1-2; TRBD1 might be the D (6 bases). The CDR3 runs 13 residues. Germline V CDR1 and CDR2: SGHTA, FQGNSA. Between the trimmed V and J ends, which lost 6 bases and 3 bases, there was a span of 11 bases. In DNA, the CDR3 is TGTGCCAGCAGGCGTACAGGGTACTATGGCTACACCTTC. This codes for CASRRTGYYGYTF.

The chain combines TRBV20-1 with TRBJ2-3; D is ambiguous. Germline-derived CDR1 and CDR2 are DFQATT and SNEGSKA (reference sequence). V dropped 0 bases and J dropped 4 bases, with 11 bases sitting between them. The CDR3 has 14 amino acids. The CDR3 nucleotides are TGCAGTGCTAGAGACCCCGTCCCTGCAGATACGCAGTATTTT. Amino acids: CSARDPVPADTQYF.

In this sample, this clonotype turned up a few times. This sequence joins TRBV3-1 and TRBJ1-5; 7 bases line up with TRBD1. Per germline, CDR1 LGHDT and CDR2 YNNKEL (reference sequence). J was trimmed by 2 bases and V by 7 bases; bases with no gene match: 2. This CDR3 spans 13 amino acids. The CDR3: CASKGQGNQPQHF. In nucleotides, the CDR3 is TGTGCCAGCAAAGGACAGGGCAATCAGCCCCAGCATTTT.

This clonotype came up many times. This chain links TRBV4-1 with TRBJ2-7; 14 nucleotides agree with TRBD2. The CDR3 has 17 amino acids. Looked up from germline, CDR1 is MGHRA and CDR2 is YSYEKL. V shed 1 base and J 3 bases; nucleotides not matched to a gene: 5. CDR3 sequence (DNA): TGCGCCAGCAGCCAAGCCGTGACTAGCGGGGGGGTCTACGAGCAGTACTTC. Translated, it gives CASSQAVTSGGVYEQYF.

The table lists this clonotype with a few counts. The chain employs TRBV29-1 and TRBJ2-2; the match to TRBD2 covers 11 bases. The V segment lost 4 bases and the J segment 5 bases; nucleotides outside the gene matches: 9. Germline V gives CDR1 SQVTM, CDR2 ANQGSEA. This CDR3 is built from 16 residues. The CDR3 reads CSVATSGSSGTGELFF. CDR3 bases: TGCAGCGTTGCAACTAGCGGGAGTAGTGGAACCGGGGAGCTGTTTTTT.

This clonotype occurred a few times. This chain links TRBV24-1 with TRBJ2-2; TRBD2 aligns across 8 bases. This CDR3 contains 14 residues. Germline CDR1 KGHDR, CDR2 SFDVKD. The junction had 10 bases not matched to a gene; V was cut back by 9 bases and J by 8 bases. For the CDR3, the DNA is TGTGCCACCTCCAGCGGGGGTACAATAGGGGAGCTGTTTTTT. Translating it yields CATSSGGTIGELFF.

The J gene is TRBJ1-5, the V gene TRBV20-1; 9 bases align to TRBD1. CDR1 DFQATT and CDR2 SNEGSKA come from the germline V gene (reference sequence). The CDR3 runs 18 residues. J gave up 0 bases and V 2 bases, and 11 bases lay outside the gene matches. The CDR3 region is CSARNRDRVPFSNQPQHF. The DNA for the CDR3 is TGCAGTGCTAGAAACCGGGACAGGGTCCCTTTTAGCAATCAGCCCCAGCATTTT.